This T cell receptor (beta chain) was recorded in a study of T cell responses to AZD1222 COVID-19 vaccine (dated by TCRdb to the early 2020s). Looking at the study overall: AZD1222 recipients given second doses at about 4 weeks or at about 12 weeks were pooled, since spike-specific TCR depth and breadth were not found to differ between the two schedules. A total of 233 trial participants underwent TCR sequencing, of whom about 200 had received two doses of AZD1222 and about 25 had received two doses of the MenACWY control vaccine. Trial participants were enrolled into age subgroups of 18-55, 56-69 and 70-plus years, which contained 148, 28 and 57 TCR-sequenced participants, respectively.

Trimming accounts for 2 bases at V and 0 bases at J, while the number of junction bases matched to no gene is 8. The CDR3 has 17 amino acids, counting the end cysteine and phenylalanine. The read is trimmed to its CDR3 DNA, 51 bases read in frame from base 1. The germline V gene supplies CDR1 SGHTA and CDR2 FQGTGA. In the paper's terms, the time point label means: baseline before first vaccination. Samples from vaccinated people were obtained from the UK trials COV001 and COV002, which included a single-blind randomized controlled phase 2/3 trial of AZD1222 (ChAdOx1 nCoV-19) in healthy adults. Trial participant PBMC samples were collected at day 0 and day 28 after the second dose for TCRbeta chain sequencing. Summary of the overall study and its limitations: Because no samples from the day 14 peak response were available, repertoires could be characterized only after the peak T cell response. Reportedly, almost half of the unique spike-specific TCRs recognized epitopes lying outside the regions that are mutated in the B.1.351 and B.1.1.7 variants. The vaccine-associated CD4 TCRs covered the entire spike protein, and the dominant responses fell in regions 160-218 and 743-854. In the small 56-69-year group, the increase in depth fell short of significance, most likely because of low power. Conclusions about previously exposed vaccinees are limited because only six or seven AZD1222 recipients were SARS-CoV-2 seropositive at baseline. A significant rise in spike-specific TCR breadth and depth was observed after two AZD1222 doses relative to day 0 and relative to MenACWY recipients. Participants were mostly white British and included more females than males, and it was suggested by the authors that clonal diversity may have been underestimated.

The CDR3 regions of human TCRbeta chains were subjected to immunosequencing. As for the authors' bioinformatics: Repertoire TCRs were checked for matches against a reference library of SARS-CoV-2-specific TCRs that had been generated using the MIRA antigen-specificity platform. Breadth meant the fraction of unique TCRs that were SARS-CoV-2-associated, whereas depth meant the fraction of total T cells that were SARS-CoV-2-associated. Each spike-specific TCR was assigned to its reactive spike region and to a CD4 or CD8 class using the MIRA data. Log10-transformed breadth and depth values were compared by one-way ANOVA with Sidak's multiple comparisons tests. TCRdb retrieved this table from immuneACCESS and kept in-frame rearrangements only. Not all clones are present; in checked studies, unresolved V genes account for under half, and no reason is known for the remainder. D and trimming come from the DNA, and the V and J calls and clone size come from that table. The sample table lists around 200,000 clones, roughly 88% of them with a count of one. Of the sample, roughly 0.5% is held by the ten largest clones.

Note on this clone: This clone's antigen is unknown. Base qualities are missing; no much larger clone stands one base away.

The sequencing used peripheral blood, collected on day 0 of AZD1222 vaccination. The chain uses TRBV7-3 and TRBJ1-2, with 8 bases in between that match TRBD1. The clonotype originates from an adult in good health. CDR3 sequence: CASSLDGTGIPNYGYTF. DNA sequence: TGTGCCAGCAGCTTAGATGGGACAGGAATCCCTAACTATGGCTACACCTTC.